This T cell receptor (beta chain) was found in a study of T-cell memory formation after mild COVID-19. Study at large: There were largely donor-specific TCR clusters. Findings and limits, study-wide: Clones that contracted clustered mainly in CM and EM if CD4+ and in EMRA if CD8+. Within pre-infection memory, some responding clones were found, suggesting cross-reactive memory joined.

Of note for this clonotype: Its matching antigen is unknown.

Employing constant-segment primers, 5'RACE generated TCR alpha and TCR beta cDNA libraries bearing sample barcodes and UMIs. TCRdb reanalysed the 5' RACE reads using MiXCR and keeps one entry per CDR3 protein. The data show about 540,000 distinct CDR3 sequences, roughly 20% seen once. The sequenced sample consisted of PBMCs or a T cell subset sorted from them (not recorded which). The receptor was isolated from an adult woman who had mild COVID-19 (a few samples of this study predate the infection). Cell type and time point are not known.

DNA of the CDR3: TGTGCCAGCAGCTCATCCGAACAAGACAGGAACCCTTATAGCAATCAGCCCCAGCATTTT. This sequence encodes CASSSSEQDRNPYSNQPQHF. The chain uses TRBV11-1 and TRBJ1-5; D may be TRBD1 (6 bases). Germline V gene data show CDR1 as SGHAT and CDR2 as FQDESV (reference sequence). Trimming cost V 4 bases and J 0 bases, with 25 bases left between them. The CDR3 runs 20 residues.